This T cell receptor beta chain was captured by sequencing in a study of T cell repertoires in cytomegalovirus infection (dated by TCRdb to about 2019). Background on the whole study: The peptide stimulations were aimed at well-studied HLA-B-restricted epitopes as well as recently identified HLA-C-restricted CMV epitopes, whose presentation resists viral immunomodulation. Donor HLA type was relevant to the analysis, as public TCR beta signatures indicated carriage of CMV infection together with the matching HLA type.

The label giving this sample's treatment or condition can be read as: in vitro stimulation with specific CMV peptide epitopes to enrich CMV-specific T cells. The data were produced on an Illumina HiSeq 1500. TCRdb reprocessing: public reads trimmed at Q25 with fastp, clones called with MiXCR, in-frame beta chains kept. Under each unique CDR3 protein, matching rows form one entry showing the most common genes and DNA. Recorded for this sample are 550,000 to 850,000 distinct CDR3 sequences; around 35% of them occurred a single time. 18% of the sample is taken by the ten largest. General findings and caveats noted by the study authors: Cumulative frequency of public TCR beta family members discriminated carriers of CMV infection plus the relevant HLA type in this cohort and an independent approximately 350-donor cohort. The ex vivo response was dominated by HLA-C-restricted CMV-specific TCR beta clonotypes, and the single most frequent clonotype in two of eight donors was supplied by these HLA-C-restricted clonotypes.

Only a few counts were recorded for this clonotype. There is no known antigen for this receptor. No base-level quality is on record; no much larger clone is a single base apart. The CDR3 holds 14 amino acids from the cysteine to the phenylalanine. Only the CDR3 region is kept as DNA, spanning 42 bases read in frame from base 1. V lost 6 bases and J lost 5 bases; the stretch between them is 16 bases long. The germline V gene (reference sequence) sets CDR1 to LNHDA and CDR2 to SQIVND. The sample in question was cultured PBMCs, obtained from culture after CMV antigen stimulation. This sequence originates from a human donor in good health (CMV status not recorded). Some clones in this sample may be carry-over from other donors' samples. The chain joins TRBV19 to TRBJ1-1; a tentative D match to TRBD1 spans 5 bases. The CDR3 region has the sequence CASSPDGGETEAFF. The DNA sequence is TGTGCCAGTAGCCCAGATGGAGGGGAGACTGAAGCTTTCTTT.